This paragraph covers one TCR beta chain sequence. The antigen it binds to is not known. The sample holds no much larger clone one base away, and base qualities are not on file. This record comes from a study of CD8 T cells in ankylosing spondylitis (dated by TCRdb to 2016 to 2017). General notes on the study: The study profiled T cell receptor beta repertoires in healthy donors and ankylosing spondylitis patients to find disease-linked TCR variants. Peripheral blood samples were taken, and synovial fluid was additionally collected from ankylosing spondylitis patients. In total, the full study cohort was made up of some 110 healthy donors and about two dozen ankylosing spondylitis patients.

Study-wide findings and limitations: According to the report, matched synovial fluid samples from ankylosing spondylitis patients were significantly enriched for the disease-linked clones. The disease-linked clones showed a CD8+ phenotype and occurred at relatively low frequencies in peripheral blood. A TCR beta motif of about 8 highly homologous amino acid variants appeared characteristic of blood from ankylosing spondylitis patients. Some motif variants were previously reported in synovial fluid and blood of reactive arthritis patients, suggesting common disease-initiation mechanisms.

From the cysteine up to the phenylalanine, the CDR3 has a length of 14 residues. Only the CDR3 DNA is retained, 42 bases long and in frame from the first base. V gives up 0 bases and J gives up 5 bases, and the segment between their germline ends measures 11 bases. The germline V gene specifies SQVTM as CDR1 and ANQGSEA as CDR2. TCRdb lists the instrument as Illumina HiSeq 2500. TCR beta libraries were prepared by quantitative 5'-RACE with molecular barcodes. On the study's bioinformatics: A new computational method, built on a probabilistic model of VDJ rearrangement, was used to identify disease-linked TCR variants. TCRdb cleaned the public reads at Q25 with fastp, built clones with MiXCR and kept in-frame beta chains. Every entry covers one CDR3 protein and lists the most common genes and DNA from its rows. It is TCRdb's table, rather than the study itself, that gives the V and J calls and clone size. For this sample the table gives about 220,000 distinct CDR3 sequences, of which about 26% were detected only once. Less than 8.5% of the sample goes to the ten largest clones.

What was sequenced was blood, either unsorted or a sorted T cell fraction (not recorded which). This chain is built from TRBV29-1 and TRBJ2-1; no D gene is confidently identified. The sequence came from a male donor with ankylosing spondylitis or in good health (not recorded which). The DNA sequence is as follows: TGCAGCGTTGAAGATCGTCTAGTGAACAATGAGCAGTTCTTC. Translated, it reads CSVEDRLVNNEQFF.